The 27 T cell receptor beta chains below were found in one sample sequenced in a study of OX40 agonist ivuxolimab in advanced cancers. The table came from immunoSEQ multiplex PCR; TCRdb's copy has only in-frame clones and leaves some out. The sample lists under 80,000 clones; more than 85% were seen once. The sequenced sample was CD4+ or CD8+ T cells sorted from blood, obtained in a trial of the OX40 agonist ivuxolimab. These receptor sequences come from an adult with an advanced solid tumor such as melanoma, head and neck, liver or kidney cancer.

This clone was observed a single time. The CDR3 bases are TGTGCCAGCAGTATAATTGGACCCCTCCACTTT. Amino acid sequence: CASSIIGPLHF. The chain links TRBV2 to TRBJ1-6; D remains unclear. Trimming stripped 5 bases from V and 12 bases from J, with 8 bases between. Germline V CDR1 and CDR2: SNHLY, FYNNEI. This CDR3 has 11 amino acids.

The V and J genes are TRBV5-8 and TRBJ1-1; possibly TRBD1 for D (5 bases). The V end lost 3 bases, the J end lost 6 bases, and 9 bases lay between the germline ends. Germline CDR1 SGHTS, CDR2 YDEGEE. CDR3 size: 12 residues. The CDR3 region has the DNA TGTGCCAGCAGCTCAGGGCCCGCTGAAGCTTTCTTT. Translating it yields CASSSGPAEAFF.

The gene calls are TRBV7-8 and TRBJ2-7; 7 positions agree with TRBD2. CDR3 length: 14 amino acids. V trimming: 3 bases; J trimming: 3 bases; junction bases outside the gene matches: 5. Looked up from germline, CDR1 is SGHVS and CDR2 is FQNEAQ. In DNA, the CDR3 is TGTGCCAGCAGCTTTAGTCTAGCGGTCTACGAGCAGTACTTC. This translates into CASSFSLAVYEQYF.

This chain links TRBV7-2 with TRBJ1-2, with no clear D. Between the trimmed V and J ends, which lost 7 bases and 2 bases, there was a span of 20 bases. The CDR3 runs 16 residues. Germline-derived CDR1 and CDR2 are SGHTA and FQGNSA. This CDR3 is CASTPDLQHVNYGYTF. CDR3 nucleotide sequence: TGTGCCAGCACACCAGACCTGCAGCACGTCAACTATGGCTACACCTTC.

The chain uses TRBV11-2 and TRBJ2-7, with D maybe TRBD2 (6 bases). Trimming cost V 1 base and J 6 bases, with 16 bases left between them. Germline values: CDR1 SGHAT, CDR2 FQNNGV. The CDR3 has 15 amino acids. The CDR3 nucleotides are TGTGCCAGCAGCTTAGGATCGGGAGTACTCGGCGAGCAGTACTTC. Encoded protein: CASSLGSGVLGEQYF.

The J gene is TRBJ2-1, the V gene TRBV4-1, with D uncertain. Germline CDR1 reads MGHRA; CDR2 reads YSYEKL. The CDR3 is 12 residues long. V was cut by 5 bases and J by 5 bases, with 7 bases left in between. CDR3 nucleotide sequence: TGCGCCAGCAGCATCTCTAACAATGAGCAGTTCTTC. Protein: CASSISNNEQFF.

Note on this clone: The germline gene is not matched at one end of the junction; a read error may be the cause. This chain uses TRBV5-4 with TRBJ2-4; TRBD1 matches 11 bases. Germline assignment: CDR1 SGHNT and CDR2 YYREEE (reference sequence). The CDR3 runs 17 residues. The CDR3 reads CASSLRTGGLAKSIQYF. The CDR3 DNA reads TGTGCCAGCAGCCTGAGGACAGGGGGCTTAGCCAAAAGCATTCAGTACTTC.

This clone occurred once. The chain carries TRBV19 and TRBJ2-7; D possibly corresponds to TRBD1 (5 bases). This CDR3 region has 13 residues. V lost 5 bases to trimming and J lost 5 bases, with 13 bases between them. Germline V gives CDR1 LNHDA, CDR2 SQIVND (reference sequence). CDR3 protein: CASSPTAWDEQYF. As DNA, the CDR3 is TGTGCCAGTAGTCCGACAGCCTGGGACGAGCAGTACTTC.

This clone was seen only a few times. The rearrangement uses TRBV5-1 and TRBJ1-6, with D possibly TRBD1 on 6 matching bases. Germline values: CDR1 SGHRS, CDR2 YFSETQ. The length of the CDR3 is 15 residues. V lost 4 bases to trimming and J lost 3 bases, with 11 bases between them. The CDR3 region is CASSVQGFYNSPLHF. Here the CDR3 DNA reads TGCGCCAGCAGCGTTCAGGGGTTCTATAATTCACCCCTCCACTTT.

V is TRBV6-6 and J is TRBJ1-2; 8 nucleotides agree with TRBD1. The germline V gene encodes CDR1 MNHNY and CDR2 SVGAGI (reference sequence). Trimming at V came to 2 bases and at J to 0 bases, leaving 5 bases not matched to a gene. The CDR3 contains 16 residues. DNA of the CDR3: TGTGCCAGCAGTTACCCCGGGACAGGTACTAACTATGGCTACACCTTC. It codes for CASSYPGTGTNYGYTF.

The chain carries TRBV6-6 and TRBJ2-5; the D is unclear. The CDR3 is 16 residues long. V lost 4 bases and J lost 1, with 16 bases in between. From germline, CDR1 is MNHNY and CDR2 SVGAGI (reference sequence). The CDR3, as DNA: TGTGCCAGCAGTTGGAAGAGGACGCGGAGCCAAGAGACCCAGTACTTC. Protein product: CASSWKRTRSQETQYF.

This clone appeared once. The V call is TRBV30, the J call TRBJ1-2, with a weak D call TRBD1 (6 bases). Germline lookup yields CDR1 GTSNPN and CDR2 SVGIG (reference sequence). This CDR3 contains 13 residues. With 5 bases removed from V and 7 bases from J, the gap between germline ends came to 17 bases. The CDR3 region is CAWGPGDRRGYTF. CDR3 DNA: TGTGCCTGGGGGCCAGGGGATCGTCGTGGCTACACCTTC.

The chain couples TRBV2 to TRBJ2-6; D is ambiguous. V gave up 0 bases and J gave up 4 bases, with 13 bases separating them. Germline V CDR1 and CDR2: SNHLY, FYNNEI. This CDR3 spans 17 amino acids. CDR3 region: CASSEAKPKAGANVLTF. Written as DNA, the CDR3 is TGTGCCAGCAGTGAAGCAAAGCCAAAAGCGGGGGCCAACGTCCTGACTTTC.

With respect to this clone: This sample includes further DNA sequences coding for the same CDR3. The V call is TRBV5-1, the J call TRBJ2-7; D gene ambiguous. CDR1 SGHRS and CDR2 YFSETQ come from the germline V gene. Trimming took off 1 base at V and 4 bases at J, with 3 bases between the two ends. The CDR3 loop spans 11 amino acids. This CDR3 is CASSLNYEQYF. The CDR3 bases are TGCGCCAGCAGCTTGAATTACGAGCAGTACTTC.

V and J are TRBV6-1 and TRBJ2-2; D not resolved. V lost 4 bases to trimming and J lost 4 bases, with 7 bases between them. CDR1 and CDR2 from the germline V gene are MNHNS and SASEGT. The CDR3 contains 13 residues. CDR3 nucleotides: TGTGCCAGCAGTGCACAATTCACCGGGGAGCTGTTTTTT. Translating gives CASSAQFTGELFF.

The chain carries TRBV12-5 and TRBJ2-1, with TRBD2 matching 10 bases. The CDR3 length is 13 residues. V shed 4 bases, J shed 10 bases, and the junction held 4 bases outside the gene matches. Germline V CDR1 and CDR2: LGHNT, FRNRAP. The CDR3 region has the DNA TGTGCTAGTGGTTCCCTGACTAGCGGGGAGCAGTTCTTC. Residues: CASGSLTSGEQFF.

This sequence joins TRBV5-6 and TRBJ2-3; D possibly uses TRBD1 or TRBD2 (6 bases each). The ends were cut back, 0 bases at V and 1 base at J, with 9 bases in the middle. This CDR3 contains 15 residues. In germline, CDR1 is SGHDT, CDR2 YYEEEE. For the CDR3, the DNA is TGTGCCAGCAGCTTGGGTAGGGGGGGCACAGATACGCAGTATTTT. Translation: CASSLGRGGTDTQYF. Complete variable domain (other parts from reference TRBV5-6 and TRBJ2-3): DAGVTQSPTHLIKTRGQQVTLRCSPKSGHDTVSWYQQALGQGPQFIFQYYEEEERQRGNFPDRFSGHQFPNYSSELNVNALLLGDSALYLCASSLGRGGTDTQYFGPGTRLTVL.

The rearrangement joins TRBV5-1 to TRBJ2-7, with 9 bases that match TRBD1. The length of the CDR3 is 14 residues. Trimming took 4 bases from V and 5 from J; bases not matched to a gene: 7. Germline values: CDR1 SGHRS, CDR2 YFSETQ. CDR3 DNA sequence: TGCGCCAGCAGCCCAGGGACAGGGAGAAACGAGCAGTACTTC. It specifies CASSPGTGRNEQYF. The entire variable domain, with the rest obtained from reference TRBV5-1 and TRBJ2-7, is as follows: KAGVTQTPRYLIKTRGQQVTLSCSPISGHRSVSWYQQTPGQGLQFLFEYFSETQRNKGNFPGRFSGRQFSNSRSEMNVSTLELGDSALYLCASSPGTGRNEQYFGPGTRLTVT.

This clone was found once. The rearrangement joins TRBV14 to TRBJ2-7; D is unresolved. The CDR3 runs to 13 residues. CDR1 is SGHDN and CDR2 is FVKESK in the germline V gene. V lost 5 bases to trimming and J lost 6 bases, with 14 bases between them. CDR3 sequence: CASSSHPGGEQYF. CDR3 DNA: TGTGCCAGCAGCTCCCACCCCGGTGGCGAGCAGTACTTC.

This chain uses TRBV7-8 with TRBJ2-7; TRBD2 is a possible D gene (5 bases). V lost 1 base to trimming and J lost 7 bases, with 17 bases between them. The length of the CDR3 is 15 residues. Per germline, CDR1 SGHVS and CDR2 FQNEAQ. CDR3 nucleotides: TGTGCCAGCAGCTTAGTTCCCGGGTCTCCGGGGGAGCAGTACTTC. This gives the protein CASSLVPGSPGEQYF.

V is TRBV28 and J is TRBJ1-1; perhaps TRBD1 as D (5 bases). CDR3 length equals 13 residues. CDR1 and CDR2 (germline): MDHEN, SYDVKM. V was trimmed by 6 bases and J by 6 bases, leaving 14 bases between them. CDR3 amino acids: CASSEAGGAEAFF. The DNA for the CDR3 is TGTGCCAGCAGCGAGGCAGGAGGGGCTGAAGCTTTCTTT.

The chain employs TRBV7-2 and TRBJ2-5; 7 bases are a match to TRBD2. This CDR3 is built from 16 residues. From germline, CDR1 is SGHTA and CDR2 FQGNSA. Losses at the gene ends were 0 bases for V and 1 base for J; bases not matched to a gene: 5. The CDR3 sequence is CASSLALGLVQETQYF. Here the CDR3 DNA reads TGTGCCAGCAGCTTAGCGCTAGGACTAGTCCAAGAGACCCAGTACTTC. The full variable domain, its missing parts supplied by reference TRBV7-2 and TRBJ2-5, is GAGVSQSPSNKVTEKGKDVELRCDPISGHTALYWYRQSLGQGLEFLIYFQGNSAPDKSGLPSDRFSAERTGGSVSTLTIQRTQQEDSAVYLCASSLALGLVQETQYFGPGTRLLVL.

This clone has a single count. The V and J genes are TRBV5-1 and TRBJ2-2; TRBD1 might be the D (7 bases). Trimming stripped 0 bases from V and 6 bases from J, with 12 bases between. The CDR3 consists of 15 residues. The germline gives CDR1 SGHRS, CDR2 YFSETQ. The CDR3 DNA sequence: TGCGCCAGCAGCTTGGGTGACAGGGACTCCGGGGAGCTGTTTTTT. This sequence encodes CASSLGDRDSGELFF.

In its sample, this clone was seen a few times. The chain carries TRBV27 and TRBJ1-6, with 10 bases fitting TRBD1. Trimming took 5 bases from V and 15 from J; bases not matched to a gene: 10. In germline, CDR1 is MNHEY, CDR2 SMNVEV (reference sequence). The CDR3 has 14 residues. This CDR3 reads CASSPGQGPLRLHF. The CDR3 DNA is TGTGCCAGCAGTCCGGGACAGGGGCCCCTTCGCCTCCACTTT.

The chain combines TRBV5-1 with TRBJ2-1; possibly TRBD2 for D (6 bases). Trimming left V 0 bases short and J 8 bases short, with 12 bases between. CDR1 is SGHRS and CDR2 is YFSETQ in the germline V gene. The CDR3 extends over 14 amino acids. In nucleotides, the CDR3 is TGCGCCAGCAGCTTGGGGCGGGATTCGGATGAGCAGTTCTTC. Amino acids: CASSLGRDSDEQFF.

This chain connects TRBV11-1 to TRBJ2-2; TRBD1 matches at 10 bases. The CDR3 runs 17 residues. Germline lookup yields CDR1 SGHAT and CDR2 FQDESV (reference sequence). J lost 7 bases, V lost 5 bases, and 13 bases had no gene match. The DNA of the CDR3 is TGTGCCAGCAGCGCAAAAACATCCGGGACAGGGGTCGGGGAGCTGTTTTTT. Translation gives CASSAKTSGTGVGELFF.

The chain carries TRBV28 and TRBJ1-1, with 9 bases identical to TRBD1. The junction had 10 bases not matched to a gene; V was cut back by 6 bases and J by 5 bases. The CDR3 is 15 amino acids. Per the germline V gene, CDR1 is MDHEN and CDR2 is SYDVKM. The CDR3 sequence is CASRPRTGVLTEAFF. The CDR3 DNA follows: TGTGCCAGCAGACCAAGGACAGGGGTGTTAACTGAAGCTTTCTTT.